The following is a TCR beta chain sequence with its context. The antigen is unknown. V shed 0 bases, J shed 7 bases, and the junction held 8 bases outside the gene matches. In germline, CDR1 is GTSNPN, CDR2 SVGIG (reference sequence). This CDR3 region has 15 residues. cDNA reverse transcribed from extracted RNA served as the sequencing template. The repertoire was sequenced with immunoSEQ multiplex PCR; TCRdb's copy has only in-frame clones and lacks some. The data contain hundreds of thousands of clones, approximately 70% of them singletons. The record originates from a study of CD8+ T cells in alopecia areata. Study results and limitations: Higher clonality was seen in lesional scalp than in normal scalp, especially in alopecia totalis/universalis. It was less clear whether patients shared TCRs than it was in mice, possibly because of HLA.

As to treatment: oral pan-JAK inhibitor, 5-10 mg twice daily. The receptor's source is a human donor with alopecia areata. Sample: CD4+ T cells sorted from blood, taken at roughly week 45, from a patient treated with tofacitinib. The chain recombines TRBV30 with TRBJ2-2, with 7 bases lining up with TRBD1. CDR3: CAWSVETGRGGELFF. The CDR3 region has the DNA TGTGCCTGGAGTGTGGAGACAGGGCGAGGCGGGGAGCTGTTTTTT.